This T cell receptor beta chain was retrieved from a study of cytomegalovirus exposure and HLA in healthy donors (dated by TCRdb to about 2017). Notes on the research overall: According to an earlier analysis of 550 to 750 of the donors, about 179 million T cells yielded roughly 100 million unique TCR beta sequences and approximately 300 Gb of sequence data. About 280 gigabases of sequencing data and around 80 million unique TCR sequences made up an early release that covered 640 HLA-typed donors. The genetic ancestry cluster associated with self-reported Caucasian donors included 81% of the approximately 410 genotyped donors. The study aimed to test whether cataloging public T cell receptors could reveal signatures of past pathogen exposure. Using immunosequencing, the study profiled T cell repertoires from fewer than 850 subjects and related those repertoires to cytomegalovirus serostatus. A separate validation cohort of 90 to 150 different subjects was used in addition to the roughly 620-subject first cohort. To predict cytomegalovirus infection status, the study brought together high-throughput TCR immunosequencing, statistical association of individual TCRs with disease status, and machine learning. In a later analysis, previously published TCR beta repertoires from more than 500 donors were re-analyzed and high-resolution HLA genotyping was added so that TCR occurrence patterns could be studied. The later analysis used no new phenotypic data to find candidate immune exposures, relying instead on TCR beta sequences and their occurrence across donors. To decide whether each TCR beta V gene segment behaved as functional or pseudogenic, an earlier analysis of approximately 590 of the donors relied on high-throughput TCR beta sequencing. Donor age, sex, ethnicity and CMV serostatus were compiled alongside the repertoire data. Genome-wide SNP genotypes for about three fifths of the roughly 700 donors were used in a later genetic analysis, which treated that subset as a discovery cohort. Every discovery cohort repertoire had been produced on one sequencing platform. HLA typing covered class I and class II loci at four-digit resolution. The number of donors typed differed by locus, with roughly 620-630 for A, B, C, DRB1 and DQB1, around 500 for DQA1, over 600 for DPA1, and approximately 470 for DPB1. Roughly 5 DR-DQ haplotypes were handled as single units for association and clustering because linkage in the cohort was strong. On average, roughly 250,000 unique TCR beta nucleotide sequences were sequenced per donor among more than 350 genotyped donors of the cohort, with 15% to 20% of those sequences being non-productive. Overall study outcomes, separate from this receptor: According to a later analysis, TCR association rates differed among HLA loci, with DRB1 alleles showing the most associated TCRs and HLA-C alleles showing the fewest. A further reported finding was that TCR beta sequences accurately predicted the HLA-A and HLA-B alleles for most subjects in the first cohort. In a later analysis, HLA-associated TCR beta chains were found to be more clonally expanded and to have lower generation probabilities than equally common non-associated chains. In both the original and validation cohorts, the classifier was reported to diagnose cytomegalovirus status with high specificity and sensitivity. In a later genetic analysis, a missense DCLRE1C variant was associated with V-gene and J-gene trimming of TCR beta chains, and the association was replicated in an independent cohort. Immune exposure information for the cohort was limited to CMV serostatus. Correlated functional status among segregating V segments might reflect linkage disequilibrium, but an unknown experimental factor could not be ruled out. A later analysis associated 16,951 TCR beta sequences with specific HLA alleles at a false discovery rate of 0.05. The authors suggested that the approach could potentially be extended to other disease states and immunological phenotypes. A cluster of highly shared sequence variants was judged likely to represent a technical artifact of the sequencing pipeline. Strong co-occurrence of HLA alleles, especially DR and DQ, made assigning TCR associations to individual alleles difficult. Roughly uniform sequencing depth across donors was assumed in presence/absence analyses, although this assumption may not hold. In an earlier analysis of approximately 590 of the donors, most TCR beta V segments were observed in productive rearrangements about 87% or about 30% of the time, broadly matching IMGT annotations. The cohort was sequenced for TCR beta chains only, and without alpha or paired-chain data the features that could be detected were limited. The earlier analysis of about 600 of the donors excluded seventeen rarely observed V segments, including chromosome 9 orphons, because counts were too low. While some public TCRs were present in many individuals, most TCR sequences turned up only very rarely across donors. According to a later analysis, parvovirus B19, influenza, CMV and Epstein-Barr virus appeared linked to several top co-occurrence clusters. A few of the identified cytomegalovirus-associated TCR beta chains were confirmed in vitro to be specific for cytomegalovirus antigens. In a later analysis, most CMV-associated TCR beta chains were found to appear HLA-restricted, with HLA associations seemingly driven largely by CMV exposure. In the study, around 160 TCR beta chains were listed as associated with cytomegalovirus. Because HLA typing was unavailable for some donors at each locus, only the typed subset was used in association tests. Because the 87-base-pair reads could not distinguish some IMGT-functional V segments, including TRBV6-2 and TRBV6-3, those segments were excluded. A later genetic analysis reported fewer N-insertions in productive TCRs among donors in an Asian-associated ancestry cluster than the roughly 690-donor mean.

A remark on this clone: Its antigen target is currently unknown. Base qualities are not provided; no much larger clone lies one nucleotide away.

The method behind the library was the immunoSEQ multiplex PCR assay. The multiplex PCR relied on a mix of 60 forward primers for TCR Vbeta segments and 13 reverse primers for TCR Jbeta segments. Amplification of the CDR3 region of rearranged TCR beta genes was performed with a multiplex PCR assay on genomic DNA. On the Illumina HiSeq System, the amplified TCR beta libraries were sequenced as 87-base-pair reads. Per the source publication's procedure: Across the roughly 640 repertoires, a later analysis counted roughly 84 million unique TCR beta chains, some 11 million of which were shared by at least two donors. Raw reads were error-corrected and collapsed into unique sequences by a nearest-neighbor algorithm in which closely related sequences were merged to remove PCR and sequencing errors. V, D and J gene segments were assigned by aligning CDR3 sequences to IMGT reference sequences. For a sequence to be retained, a match of at least six nucleotides was required to both a V gene segment and a J gene segment. Rearrangements were called productive when the CDR3 lacked stop codons and stayed in frame with V and J; all others were non-productive. CDR3 was defined according to IMGT convention as the region running from the second conserved V-encoded cysteine to the conserved J-encoded phenylalanine. The earlier analysis of 500 to 750 of the donors excluded any sequence lacking an unambiguous match to a single V gene segment. An earlier analysis of fewer than 750 of the donors called V segments functional above 56.7% productive rearrangements and segregating when the between-donor standard deviation exceeded 5%. A statistical classification framework was developed to diagnose cytomegalovirus status using the catalog of TCR beta chain sequences. In a later analysis, TCR nucleotide sequences were compared against IMGT/GENE-DB human TR gene sequences so that V and J genes could be assigned. Using the TCRdist pipeline, a later analysis assigned CDR3 sequences along with most-parsimonious VDJ recombination scenarios. In a later analysis, each TCR beta chain was defined by its CDR3 amino acid sequence together with its V-gene family, and reads without a unique V-gene family were excluded. A later analysis removed 450 to 600 highly shared, low-generation-probability nucleotide sequences to deal with suspected cross-contamination and a sequencing artifact. In a later analysis, a clonal expansion index was calculated for each public chain from normalized within-repertoire ranks of inferred template counts. A later analysis computed generation probabilities with a VDJ recombination model fitted to out-of-frame rearrangements, and checked the results against IGoR. Hypergeometric tests were used in a later analysis to score TCR-TCR, TCR-HLA and TCR-CMV co-occurrence, with a repertoire-size bias correction applied to the TCR pairs. To estimate false discovery rates, a later analysis permuted the HLA or CMV assignments 20 times. In a later analysis, co-occurring TCRs were grouped using DBSCAN, and TCRdist sequence similarity was added for clustering within HLA-allele-positive subsets. Repertoires with fewer than 30,000 or more than 120,000 public chains, plus five repertoires with anomalous nucleotide sharing, were excluded from co-occurrence clustering. TCRdb stores this immuneACCESS table with in-frame sequences only. Part of the clones is absent; in the studies checked, under half of the shortfall reflects unresolved V genes, and no reason is known for the rest. D and trimming were read from the DNA, whereas the V and J calls and clone size are those reported in that table. Within this sample are over 150,000 clones, with 77% of them counted one time only. Clones ranked in the top ten supply 1.4% of the sample.

Sequences MDHEN (CDR1) and SYDVKM (CDR2) are obtained from the germline V gene. From V the trimming removes 3 bases and from J it removes 0 bases, while the gene matches leave 2 bases of the junction unaccounted for. Reading from cysteine to phenylalanine, the CDR3 counts 15 amino acids. CDR3 DNA is the only sequence kept; it has 45 bases, read in frame from the first base. The cohort comprised 550 to 700 healthy bone marrow donors. At the time of sampling, all cohort members were nominally healthy, though unrecorded immune exposures were likely present. The donor was CMV seropositive and was included in the group of 250 to 350 seropositive cohort members. Each donor provided a peripheral blood sample, and peripheral blood mononuclear cells were used for TCR beta sequencing. The Qiagen DNeasy Blood Extraction Kit was used to extract genomic DNA from the blood cell samples.

Sequencing was performed on PBMCs. The rearrangement joined TRBV28 to TRBJ1-5; 7 junctional bases match TRBD1. This sequence originates from a woman aged 25 to 39 in good health and CMV-seropositive. The CDR3 region: CASSLYRGSNQPQHF. The nucleotide sequence reads as follows: TGTGCCAGCAGTTTGTACAGGGGTAGCAATCAGCCCCAGCATTTT.